This T cell receptor beta chain was obtained from a study of blood T cells in healthy people across ages. Together with a sample-barcoded 5' primer, a J-beta primer mix was included in a second PCR lasting about 7 to 12 cycles. CDR3-containing paired-end reads numbering at least 2.5 million came from each sample. Via MiXCR, TCRdb re-called the 5' RACE reads, giving one row per CDR3 protein. This repertoire shows about a million distinct CDR3 sequences, 51% found once; its top ten account for 20% to 25%. The specimen was blood. The TCR originated in a woman aged 55-70 years in good health.

Written as DNA, the CDR3 is TGTGCCACCAGCAGACGGGACCAGCAGGATACGCAGCATTTT. This codes for CATSRRDQQDTQHF. This chain links TRBV15 with TRBJ2-3; TRBD1 might be the D (5 bases). The J call may be wrong; the DNA end is better matched by TRBJ1-5. This CDR3 is 14 amino acids long. The germline V gene has CDR1 LNHNV and CDR2 YYDKDF (reference sequence).